The 21 T cell receptor beta chains below were found in one sample sequenced in a study of T cells in Graves' hyperthyroidism and ophthalmopathy. RNA transcripts gave rise to amplified TCR beta CDR3 regions. The primer set for the first-round RT-PCR of the TCR CDR3 was HTBI. TCRdb ran MiXCR on the multiplex PCR reads and lists one entry per CDR3 protein. The sample has more than 350,000 distinct CDR3 sequences; 13% to 15% are singletons. Sequenced sample: blood. The receptors originated from a woman aged 55-70 years with Graves' ophthalmopathy.

As regards this clonotype: The final CDR3 position lacks the conserved phenylalanine or tryptophan, pointing to a likely read error. This chain joins TRBV6-7 and TRBJ2-2; D call uncertain. TRBV6-7 is recorded as an ORF, its role being uncertain. The V end lost 6 bases, the J end lost 3 bases, and 17 bases lay between the germline ends. The CDR3 is made up of 16 amino acids. CDR3 DNA: TGTGCCAGCAGCTCCTACGCGAACATACACACCGGGGAGCTGTTTCTT. It translates to CASSSYANIHTGELFL.

This clonotype was seen repeatedly, ten times or more. The CDR3 here is CASRAGTVQETQYF. CDR3 sequence (DNA): TGTGCCAGCAGAGCCGGGACAGTCCAAGAGACCCAGTACTTC. V and J are TRBV28 and TRBJ2-5; TRBD1 aligns across 7 bases. Germline V gives CDR1 MDHEN, CDR2 SYDVKM. V lost 6 bases and J lost 1; bases outside the gene matches: 5. The CDR3 sequence is 14 residues long.

The chain carries TRBV30 and TRBJ1-1; D not resolved. The length of the CDR3 is 11 residues. V was trimmed by 4 bases and J by 6 bases, leaving 9 bases between them. Germline assignment: CDR1 GTSNPN and CDR2 SVGIG (reference sequence). The CDR3 DNA reads as TGTGCCTGGAAATTAATTCCTGAAGCTTTCTTT. It codes for CAWKLIPEAFF.

The rearrangement links TRBV28 to TRBJ2-4; TRBD2 is a possible D gene (5 bases). The germline V and J ends were trimmed by 10 bases and 5 bases, with 18 bases remaining between them. Germline CDR1 and CDR2: MDHEN and SYDVKM. This CDR3 comprises 14 residues. The DNA for the CDR3 is TGTGCCACCACCCCTCGCGGGCCTGAAAACATTCAGTACTTC. This sequence encodes CATTPRGPENIQYF.

In its sample, this clonotype was seen many times. The chain couples TRBV20-1 to TRBJ2-7; TRBD1 matches 9 bases. This CDR3 has 14 residues. V lost 0 bases and J lost 3; bases outside the gene matches: 3. The germline V gene encodes CDR1 DFQATT and CDR2 SNEGSKA (reference sequence). CDR3: CSAREGTGIYEQYF. The CDR3 nucleotides are TGCAGTGCTAGAGAAGGGACAGGGATCTACGAGCAGTACTTC.

The sample holds many counts of this clonotype. The chain is built from TRBV5-6 and TRBJ2-7; unclear D gene. The CDR3 has 14 residues. The ends were cut back, 1 base at V and 5 bases at J, with 13 bases in the middle. CDR1 is SGHDT, CDR2 YYEEEE, per germline. CDR3 sequence: CASSLMEGLDEQYF. CDR3 in DNA: TGTGCCAGCAGCTTGATGGAAGGGCTGGACGAGCAGTACTTC.

This clonotype was observed many times. The CDR3 DNA sequence: TGTGCCACCTTAGGCAGCGCAGTGGGGTACTCCGAGCAGTACTTC. The encoded protein is CATLGSAVGYSEQYF. The chain joins TRBV28 to TRBJ2-7; the D is unclear. The CDR3 has 15 amino acids. V gave up 10 bases and J gave up 6 bases, with 25 bases separating them. CDR1 is MDHEN and CDR2 is SYDVKM in the germline V gene.

V and J are TRBV6-5 and TRBJ2-1; 9 nucleotides line up with TRBD2. In germline, CDR1 is MNHEY, CDR2 SVGAGI. Trimming at V came to 2 bases and at J to 4 bases, leaving 15 bases not matched to a gene. This CDR3 contains 19 residues. The CDR3 protein is CASSYTPGAGGTGYNEQFF. The CDR3 nucleotides read TGTGCCAGCAGTTACACCCCCGGGGCGGGAGGGACGGGATACAATGAGCAGTTCTTC.

This rearrangement joins TRBV13 to TRBJ1-2; D is ambiguous. The germline V gene encodes CDR1 PRHDT and CDR2 FYEKMQ (reference sequence). The CDR3 covers 13 residues. The V end lost 4 bases, the J end lost 6 bases, and 12 bases lay between the germline ends. The CDR3 sequence: CASSYLTLDGYTF. The CDR3 DNA reads as TGTGCCAGCAGCTACTTGACACTCGATGGCTACACCTTC.

The chain couples TRBV6-5 to TRBJ2-5; TRBD2 matches at 8 bases. Germline CDR1 MNHEY, CDR2 SVGAGI. After removal of 0 bases from V and 5 bases from J, the junction contained 8 bases not matched to a gene. The CDR3 is made up of 16 amino acids. The CDR3 loop reads CASSYSGAGASETQYF. The DNA for the CDR3 is TGTGCCAGCAGTTACTCAGGAGCGGGAGCTTCGGAGACCCAGTACTTC.

On this clonotype: A read error is possible here, since a much larger clone lies one base away. The chain has TRBV2 and TRBJ2-2; D gene unclear. The CDR3 covers 15 residues. V was pared by 6 bases and J by 0 bases, with 11 bases between. CDR1 is SNHLY and CDR2 is FYNNEI in the germline V gene. This chain's CDR3 is CASRKAESNTGELFF. Written as DNA, the CDR3 is TGTGCCAGCAGGAAGGCGGAGTCGAACACCGGGGAGCTGTTTTTT.

This clonotype was seen ten or more times. The chain joins TRBV20-1 to TRBJ2-1; 7 nucleotides match TRBD2. The CDR3 sequence is 12 residues long. The germline V gene has CDR1 DFQATT and CDR2 SNEGSKA (reference sequence). The CDR3 DNA follows: TGCAGCGTCCGAGGAGCGGGATATGAGCAGTTCTTC. Its protein product is CSVRGAGYEQFF.

Many counts were recorded for this clonotype. V is TRBV18 and J is TRBJ2-1; D is uncertain. In germline, CDR1 is KGHSH, CDR2 LQKENI. This CDR3 spans 14 amino acids. Trimming took off 2 bases at V and 7 bases at J, with 12 bases between the two ends. CDR3 loop: CASSPRPDHNEQFF. DNA of the CDR3: TGTGCCAGCTCACCAAGGCCCGATCATAATGAGCAGTTCTTC.

This clonotype has more than one count but fewer than ten. This chain uses TRBV7-9 with TRBJ1-6; unclear D gene. The germline CDR1 and CDR2 sequences are SEHNR and FQNEAQ (reference sequence). V was trimmed by 4 bases and J by 7 bases, leaving 11 bases between them. The CDR3 runs to 14 residues. The CDR3: CASSSEGSNSPLHF. Here the CDR3 DNA reads TGTGCCAGCAGCTCGGAGGGAAGCAATTCACCCCTCCACTTT.

This clonotype appeared many times. This sequence joins TRBV11-2 and TRBJ2-1; possibly TRBD1 or TRBD2 for D (5 bases each). This CDR3 has 16 residues. V was clipped by 4 bases and J by 2 bases, with 15 bases between them. Per the germline V gene, CDR1 is SGHAT and CDR2 is FQNNGV. CDR3 amino acids: CASSSGTGWAYNEQFF. CDR3 sequence (DNA): TGTGCCAGCAGCTCAGGGACGGGATGGGCCTACAATGAGCAGTTCTTC.

Ten or more counts support this clonotype. J is TRBJ2-1 and V is TRBV12-3 or TRBV12-4, with a possible D match to TRBD2 (6 bases). This CDR3 is built from 15 residues. V dropped 3 bases and J dropped 4 bases, with 13 bases sitting between them. The CDR3 sequence is CASSFGGAQYNEQFF. The CDR3 region has the DNA TGTGCCAGCAGTTTCGGAGGGGCGCAGTACAATGAGCAGTTCTTC.

This clonotype has a count of ten or more. The rearrangement uses TRBV28 and TRBJ2-7, with 8 bases lining up with TRBD1. CDR1 and CDR2 (germline): MDHEN, SYDVKM. The CDR3 is 15 residues long. With 6 bases clipped from V and 6 bases from J, the junction kept 13 bases outside the gene matches. In DNA, the CDR3 is TGTGCCAGCAGCCCCCGAGGACAGGGTTCCGCCGAGCAGTACTTC. This translates into CASSPRGQGSAEQYF.

This clonotype was picked up a small number of times. A clone one base away is much larger, so this may be a read error. The J gene is TRBJ2-1, the V gene TRBV11-3, with 16 positions matching TRBD2. Germline CDR1 is SGHNT and CDR2 is YENEEA. The CDR3 covers 17 residues. Trimming at V came to 5 bases and at J to 5 bases, leaving 6 bases not matched to a gene. The CDR3 DNA is TGTGCCAGCAGCCGGGGACTAGCGGGAGGGCCTCACAATGAGCAGTTCTTC. Translating it yields CASSRGLAGGPHNEQFF.

This clonotype came up a few times. J is TRBJ2-2 and V is TRBV30; D may correspond to TRBD1 or TRBD2 (6 bases each). The CDR3 runs 14 residues. Deletions cut 5 bases from V and 4 bases from J, with 14 bases between. The germline CDR1 and CDR2 sequences are GTSNPN and SVGIG (reference sequence). CDR3 protein: CAWGGGLSTGELFF. In DNA form, the CDR3 reads TGTGCCTGGGGAGGGGGGCTGAGCACCGGGGAGCTGTTTTTT. Drawing the rest from reference TRBV30 and TRBJ2-2, the complete variable domain is SQTIHQWPATLVQPVGSPLSLECTVEGTSNPNLYWYRQAAGRGLQLLFYSVGIGQISSEVPQNLSASRPQDRQFILSSKKLLLSDSGFYLCAWGGGLSTGELFFGEGSRLTVL.

Regarding this clonotype: A much more abundant neighbour one base away suggests this may be a read error. The CDR3 sequence is CASSQSGGANEKLLF. CDR3 DNA: TGTGCCAGCAGCCAATCGGGGGGAGCTAATGAAAAACTGCTTTTT. The V gene is TRBV3-1, the J gene TRBJ1-4; tentative D call: TRBD1 (5 bases). CDR1 LGHDT and CDR2 YNNKEL come from the germline V gene (reference sequence). CDR3 size: 15 residues.

This clonotype occurred many times. The chain joins TRBV2 to TRBJ1-5; TRBD1 might be the D (6 bases). The CDR3 has 16 amino acids. Trimming took off 7 bases at V and 7 bases at J, with 23 bases between the two ends. Germline values: CDR1 SNHLY, CDR2 FYNNEI. CDR3 in amino acids: CASNNRVGAERQPQHF. CDR3 in DNA: TGTGCCAGCAATAACAGGGTTGGGGCCGAAAGACAGCCCCAGCATTTT.